Listed below are T cell receptor beta chains from one sample, sequenced in a study of molecular identifiers for immune sequencing clone quantification. Using its own MiXCR run on the PCR reads, TCRdb lists one record per CDR3 protein. The sample consists of approximately 590,000 distinct CDR3 sequences, roughly 27% of them appearing once. The sequenced material came from naive CD8+ T cells from blood, with Jurkat cell RNA spiked in. Source of these receptors: a human donor in good health. Some libraries in this study had Jurkat cell RNA spiked in. CDR3s include the opening cysteine and the closing phenylalanine or tryptophan. Each record gives: clone size, D gene, V gene, J gene, CDR3 protein, CDR3 DNA. D genes are given only for firm matches. Clone size appears in some rows only: once, few, many, or a class for an expanded clone.

>-|-|TRBV11-2|TRBJ2-7
CASSLAPPSGFSYEQYF
TGTGCCAGCAGCTTAGCTCCCCCCAGCGGGTTCTCCTACGAGCAGTACTTC
>many|-|TRBV30|TRBJ2-1
CAWSRVSHEFF
TGTGCCTGGAGTCGGGTTAGTCACGAGTTCTTC
>few|TRBD1|TRBV20-1|TRBJ1-1
CSARNRGDTEAFF
TGCAGTGCTAGAAACAGGGGCGATACTGAAGCTTTCTTT
>-|-|TRBV12-3/TRBV12-4|TRBJ1-2
CASSLGQSYAYTF
TGTGCCAGCAGCCTCGGACAGTCCTATGCCTACACCTTC
>few|-|TRBV27|TRBJ1-5
CASSFRAGPNYSNQPQHF
TGTGCCAGCAGTTTTCGTGCAGGACCGAATTATAGCAATCAGCCCCAGCATTTT
>few|-|TRBV6-2/TRBV6-3|TRBJ2-1
CASSYEGEQFF
TGTGCCAGCAGTTACGAGGGTGAGCAGTTCTTC
>few|TRBD1|TRBV19|TRBJ2-7
CASSIALGQGLYEQYF
TGTGCCAGTAGTATAGCCCTCGGACAGGGGCTCTACGAGCAGTACTTC
>many|-|TRBV5-6|TRBJ1-5
CASSLLSGWDSNQPQHF
TGTGCCAGCAGCTTGCTCTCCGGATGGGATAGCAATCAGCCCCAGCATTTT
>-|TRBD1|TRBV12-3/TRBV12-4|TRBJ2-7
CASSGTGEREQYF
TGTGCCAGCAGTGGGACAGGGGAACGGGAGCAGTACTTC
>many|-|TRBV20-1|TRBJ2-3
CSASPANTDTQYF
TGCAGTGCTAGTCCAGCGAACACAGATACGCAGTATTTT
>-|TRBD1|TRBV4-3|TRBJ1-1
CASSQDLAGGSTEAFF
TGCGCCAGCAGCCAAGATTTGGCAGGGGGCAGCACTGAAGCTTTCTTT
>many|-|TRBV6-4|TRBJ1-1
CASSDGLAEAFF
TGTGCCAGCAGTGACGGCTTAGCAGAAGCTTTCTTT
>many|-|TRBV4-1|TRBJ2-1
CASSQEFPLAGDAYNEQFF
TGCGCCAGCAGCCAAGAATTTCCCTTGGCAGGAGACGCCTACAATGAGCAGTTCTTC
>-|-|TRBV5-1|TRBJ2-7
CASSLDGWAKRDGQQYF
TGCGCCAGCAGCTTGGACGGGTGGGCAAAAAGGGACGGGCAGCAGTACTTC
>-|TRBD2|TRBV19|TRBJ2-5
CASMNGRKTQYF
TGTGCCAGTATGAACGGGAGGAAGACCCAGTACTTC
>many|-|TRBV7-9|TRBJ2-7
CASSLNLGKAYEQYF
TGTGCCAGCAGCTTAAATTTGGGGAAAGCCTACGAGCAGTACTTC
>-|TRBD1|TRBV4-1|TRBJ2-1
CASSQGTGIHNEQFF
TGCGCCAGCAGCCAAGGGACAGGGATTCACAATGAGCAGTTCTTC
>-|-|TRBV20-1|TRBJ2-7
CSAGDPVSAGYEQYF
TGCAGTGCTGGAGACCCAGTCAGCGCCGGTTACGAGCAGTACTTC
>-|-|TRBV4-3|TRBJ1-2
CASSLEMAGVYGYTF
TGCGCCAGCAGCCTAGAAATGGCAGGGGTCTATGGCTACACCTTC
>many|-|TRBV7-6|TRBJ2-3
CASSLAGGITDTQYF
TGTGCCAGCAGCTTAGCGGGGGGCATCACAGATACGCAGTATTTT
>few|-|TRBV9|TRBJ2-3
CASSSEPADTQYF
TGTGCCAGCAGCTCTGAGCCAGCAGATACGCAGTATTTT
>many|TRBD2|TRBV4-1|TRBJ2-7
CASSYGLAGYQYF
TGCGCCAGCAGCTATGGACTAGCGGGATATCAGTACTTC
>-|TRBD1|TRBV12-3/TRBV12-4|TRBJ1-2
CASSLGQGAGYTF
TGTGCCAGCAGCCTGGGACAGGGGGCTGGCTACACCTTC
>-|TRBD2|TRBV7-9|TRBJ2-7
CASNKKASGNNYEQYF
TGTGCCAGCAATAAAAAGGCTAGCGGGAACAACTACGAGCAGTACTTC
>few|-|TRBV30|TRBJ2-5
CAWNRGRQEEETQYF
TGTGCCTGGAACCGGGGACGGCAGGAGGAAGAGACCCAGTACTTC
>-|-|TRBV5-6|TRBJ2-3
CASSTGRGTDTQYF
TGTGCCAGCAGCACCGGACGGGGCACAGATACGCAGTATTTT
>-|-|TRBV13|TRBJ2-7
CASSPWAGGYKQYF
TGTGCCAGCAGCCCCTGGGCAGGGGGGTACAAGCAGTACTTC
>few|TRBD1|TRBV5-3|TRBJ2-1
CARSATDREPYNEQFF
TGTGCCAGAAGCGCGACAGACAGGGAACCCTACAATGAGCAGTTCTTC
>few|-|TRBV4-3|TRBJ2-1
CASSQALRASSYNEQFF
TGCGCCAGCAGCCAAGCTCTCAGGGCGAGCTCCTACAATGAGCAGTTCTTC
>-|-|TRBV30|TRBJ1-3
CAWTGDMNTIYF
TGTGCCTGGACCGGGGACATGAACACCATATATTTT
>many|TRBD1|TRBV5-1|TRBJ2-5
CASSLRQGVLQETQYF
TGCGCCAGCAGCCTAAGACAGGGGGTCCTACAAGAGACCCAGTACTTC
>-|TRBD1|TRBV15|TRBJ1-4
CATSRDGSGQGWDEKLFF
TGTGCCACCAGCAGAGACGGCTCGGGACAGGGGTGGGATGAAAAACTGTTTTTT
>many|TRBD2|TRBV7-9|TRBJ2-3
CASSWRTSPDTQYF
TGTGCCAGCAGCTGGCGGACTAGCCCAGATACGCAGTATTTT
>few|-|TRBV9|TRBJ2-3
CASSVDWGQKDTQYF
TGTGCCAGCAGCGTAGACTGGGGCCAAAAAGATACGCAGTATTTT
>-|TRBD2|TRBV10-2|TRBJ2-5
CASSGGLAGGPQETQYF
TGCGCCAGCAGCGGGGGCCTAGCGGGGGGACCGCAAGAGACCCAGTACTTC
>-|TRBD2|TRBV2|TRBJ2-5
CASLNIHTSGGVETQYF
TGTGCCAGCCTCAACATCCATACTAGCGGGGGGGTAGAGACCCAGTACTTC
>-|-|TRBV20-1|TRBJ2-7
CSARDGPEQYF
TGCAGTGCTAGAGACGGGCCCGAGCAGTACTTC
>few|-|TRBV7-7|TRBJ2-6
CASSPGGGPLGLTF
TGTGCCAGCAGCCCCGGTGGGGGCCCACTTGGCCTGACTTTC
>-|TRBD1|TRBV7-6|TRBJ2-3
CASSLVPGGGTATQYF
TGTGCCAGCAGCTTAGTTCCAGGGGGCGGCACAGCTACGCAGTATTTT
>-|-|TRBV12-2|TRBJ1-5
CASLPTRKTSNQPQHF
TGTGCAAGTCTCCCCACGAGGAAGACTAGCAATCAGCCCCAGCATTTT
>-|TRBD2|TRBV7-9|TRBJ2-5
CASSQSGGQETQYF
TGTGCCAGCAGCCAAAGCGGGGGGCAAGAGACCCAGTACTTC
>many|TRBD2|TRBV6-2/TRBV6-3|TRBJ2-3
CASGASGLTDTQYF
TGTGCCAGCGGGGCTAGCGGACTCACAGATACGCAGTATTTT
>-|TRBD2|TRBV7-9|TRBJ2-1
CASSLLITSGSFGSDEQFF
TGTGCCAGCAGCTTACTGATCACTAGCGGGAGTTTCGGGAGTGATGAGCAGTTCTTC
>many|-|TRBV7-9|TRBJ2-3
CASSPAGVDTQYF
TGTGCCAGCAGCCCGGCCGGGGTTGATACGCAGTATTTT
>few|-|TRBV11-1|TRBJ2-4
CASSAFRDTQIGIQYF
TGTGCCAGCAGCGCCTTCCGGGACACCCAAATCGGGATTCAGTACTTC
>many|-|TRBV9|TRBJ2-3
CASSVSLGTDTQYF
TGTGCCAGCAGCGTGTCACTGGGCACAGATACGCAGTATTTT
>few|-|TRBV27|TRBJ2-3
CASSIPGGPTDTQYF
TGTGCCAGCAGTATTCCGGGGGGCCCCACAGATACGCAGTATTTT
>-|-|TRBV19|TRBJ2-7
CASSIGPLSYEQYF
TGTGCCAGTAGTATTGGTCCCCTCTCCTACGAGCAGTACTTC